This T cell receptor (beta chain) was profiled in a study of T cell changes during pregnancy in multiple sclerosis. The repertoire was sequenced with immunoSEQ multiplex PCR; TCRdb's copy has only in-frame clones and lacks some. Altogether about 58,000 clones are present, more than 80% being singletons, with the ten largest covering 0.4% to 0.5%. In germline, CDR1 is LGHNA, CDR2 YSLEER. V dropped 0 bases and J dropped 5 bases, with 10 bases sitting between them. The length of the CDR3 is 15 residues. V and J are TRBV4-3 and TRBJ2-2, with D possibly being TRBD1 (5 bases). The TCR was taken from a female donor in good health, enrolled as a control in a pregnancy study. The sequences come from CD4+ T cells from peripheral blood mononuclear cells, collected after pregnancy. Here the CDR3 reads CASSQDNRITGELFF. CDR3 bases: TGCGCCAGCAGCCAAGACAACAGGATAACCGGGGAGCTGTTTTTT.